In its sample, the clone carrying this TCR beta chain was seen a few times. Its antigen is not identified. These data belong to a study of blood T cells in healthy people across ages. General study results and limits: Significant beta diversity loss was already apparent by age 40, declining roughly linearly.

The CDR3 is 14 amino acids. Germline loops: CDR1 DFQATT, CDR2 SNEGSKA (reference sequence). The V gene end was trimmed by 6 bases and the J gene end by 2 bases; junction bases not matched to a gene: 10. The authors ran a second PCR of roughly 6 to 12 cycles using a sample-barcoded 5' primer and a J-beta primer mix. A minimum of 3 million CDR3-containing paired-end reads was obtained for each sample. A single record per CDR3 protein comes from TCRdb applying MiXCR to the 5' RACE reads. The sample lists about 1.7 million distinct CDR3 sequences, approximately 28% occurring once. This TCR came from a woman in her 30s in good health. Sequencing was carried out using blood. The V call is TRBV20-1, the J call TRBJ2-7; 7 bases agree with TRBD1. This chain's CDR3 is CSASLTGPPYEQYF. DNA of the CDR3: TGCAGTGCGAGCTTGACAGGGCCCCCCTACGAGCAGTACTTC.